The present TCR beta chain was sequenced within a study of glioma-infiltrating T cells. In the study overall: Glioblastomas were WHO grade IV, sampled at first diagnosis; low-grade were grade II. Study-wide findings and caveats: Non-neoplastic patients had below-expected tissue-blood divergence, while all gliomas exceeded expectation. A blood CDR3 motif signature was depleted in highly divergent patients.

Points on this clonotype: Its specificity is unknown.

The iRepertoire nested amplicon-rescue multiplex PCR amplified TCR alpha and beta CDR3s from RNA. One-step reverse transcription and amplification started from around 100-400 ng of tissue mRNA or PBMC total RNA. TCRdb re-called the multiplex PCR reads through MiXCR, storing one row per CDR3 protein. This sample has about 380,000 distinct CDR3 sequences, with less than 50% found just once. Germline assignment: CDR1 SNHLY and CDR2 FYNNEI. Trimming took off 4 bases at V and 0 bases at J, with 4 bases between the two ends. This CDR3 is 13 amino acids long. The sample consisted of glioma tissue, nonneoplastic brain tissue, or PBMCs (not recorded which). The clonotype originates from a human donor with low-grade glioma or glioblastoma, undergoing nonglioma brain surgery, or in good health (not recorded which). This chain links TRBV2 with TRBJ2-1; D gene uncertain. CDR3 sequence reads: CASSGGSYNEQFF. CDR3 DNA: TGTGCCAGCAGTGGCGGCTCCTACAATGAGCAGTTCTTC.